The clone carrying this T cell receptor (beta chain) was detected a few times. Its antigen is as yet unknown. In TCRdb, the reads were re-called with MiXCR into one record per CDR3 protein. This table has about 740,000 distinct CDR3 sequences, roughly a third appearing once. The V gene's germline CDR1 is MGHRA and CDR2 YSYEKL. The germline V and J ends were trimmed by 5 bases and 6 bases, with 10 bases remaining between them. This CDR3 has 12 residues. The data were obtained in a study of T cell repertoires in cytomegalovirus infection. As for the study in general: Carrying CMV and the relevant HLA type showed in public TCR beta signatures. Study outcomes and limitations: In two of eight donors, the top clonotype was HLA-C-restricted CMV-specific. CMV carriers having the relevant HLA were flagged by cumulative public TCR beta family frequency.

The chain is built from TRBV4-1 and TRBJ1-2, with no clear D. The TCR comes from a human donor in good health (CMV status not recorded). Some clones in this sample may be carry-over from other donors' samples. Sequencing was performed on PBMCs. CDR3 sequence (DNA): TGCGCCAGCAGCTACGGGCGGAATGGCTACACCTTC. This gives the protein CASSYGRNGYTF.